Below, 7 T cell receptor beta chains from the same sample are listed, as sequenced in a study of T cell responses to AZD1222 COVID-19 vaccine. The protocol was immunoSEQ multiplex PCR, while the TCRdb copy is restricted to in-frame clones and leaves out a portion. Of roughly 140,000 clones listed, approximately 91% are singletons. This sample comprised peripheral blood, obtained 28 days after the second AZD1222 dose. The receptors shown here come from an adult who received the AZD1222 COVID-19 vaccine.

V is TRBV6-4 and J is TRBJ1-1, with TRBD1 matching over 8 bases. This CDR3 region has 15 residues. Trimming removed 6 bases from V and 1 base from J; junction bases left unmatched: 7. CDR1 is MRHNA and CDR2 is SNTAGT in the germline V gene. The chain's CDR3 is CASRISDRANTEAFF. The DNA of the CDR3 is TGTGCCAGCAGAATTTCGGACAGGGCGAACACTGAAGCTTTCTTT.

This rearrangement joins TRBV2 to TRBJ1-1, with D possibly being TRBD1 (6 bases). This CDR3 contains 14 residues. CDR1 and CDR2 (germline): SNHLY, FYNNEI. Trimming removed 8 bases from V and 0 bases from J, with 13 bases in between. In DNA form, the CDR3 reads TGTGCCAGCCACAGGGATGAGATGAACACTGAAGCTTTCTTT. This gives the protein CASHRDEMNTEAFF. Looking up the rest from reference TRBV2 and TRBJ1-1 gives the full variable domain: EPEVTQTPSHQVTQMGQEVILRCVPISNHLYFYWYRQILGQKVEFLVSFYNNEISEKSEIFDDQFSVERPDGSNFTLKIRSTKLEDSAMYFCASHRDEMNTEAFFGQGTRLTVV.

The chain is built from TRBV11-2 and TRBJ2-3; 8 bases fit TRBD2. The V gene's germline CDR1 is SGHAT and CDR2 FQNNGV. The CDR3 loop spans 18 amino acids. The J segment lost 0 bases and the V segment lost 3 bases, leaving 11 bases of the junction unmatched. For the CDR3, the DNA is TGTGCCAGCAGCTTCGGGGGGGCGAACGGGCCTAGCACAGATACGCAGTATTTT. It is translated as CASSFGGANGPSTDTQYF. The complete variable domain, with remaining parts taken from reference TRBV11-2 and TRBJ2-3, reads EAGVAQSPRYKIIEKRQSVAFWCNPISGHATLYWYQQILGQGPKLLIQFQNNGVVDDSQLPKDRFSAERLKGVDSTLKIQPAKLEDSAVYLCASSFGGANGPSTDTQYFGPGTRLTVL.

CDR3 coding DNA: TGCGCCAGTGGACCTGGACGGAACACCGGGGAGCTGTTTTTT. Its translation is CASGPGRNTGELFF. The J gene is TRBJ2-2, the V gene TRBV10-2; D remains unclear. The CDR3 is 14 amino acids. Germline assignment: CDR1 WSHSY and CDR2 SAAADI. The V gene lost 9 bases and the J gene lost 1 base, with 12 bases spanning the gap.

The rearrangement uses TRBV7-9 and TRBJ1-3; tentatively, D is TRBD1 (5 bases). Trimming left V 5 bases short and J 0 bases short, with 14 bases between. The V gene's germline CDR1 is SEHNR and CDR2 FQNEAQ (reference sequence). The CDR3 is made up of 16 amino acids. CDR3 in amino acids: CASSPRGGLSGNTIYF. In nucleotides, the CDR3 is TGTGCCAGCAGCCCCCGGGGGGGACTCTCTGGAAACACCATATATTTT.

The chain is built from TRBV3-1 (or the pseudogene TRBV3-2) and TRBJ2-7; 9 bases fit TRBD1. The CDR3 extends over 15 amino acids. The V gene end was trimmed by 3 bases and the J gene end by 2 bases; junction bases not matched to a gene: 5. The V gene's germline CDR1 is LGHDT and CDR2 YNNKEL (reference sequence). In nucleotides, the CDR3 is TGTGCCAGCAGCCATACCACAGGGGGCCCCTACGAGCAGTACTTC. Protein sequence: CASSHTTGGPYEQYF.

The CDR3 sequence: CASSPARTSGSVYEQYF. The CDR3 nucleotides read TGTGCCAGCAGCCCAGCCCGGACTAGCGGGAGTGTCTACGAGCAGTACTTC. The rearrangement joins TRBV6-2 or TRBV6-3 to TRBJ2-7, with 13 bases aligning to TRBD2. J lost 3 bases, V lost 6 bases, and 11 bases had no gene match. Per germline, CDR1 MNHEY and CDR2 SVGEGT. The CDR3 runs 17 residues.